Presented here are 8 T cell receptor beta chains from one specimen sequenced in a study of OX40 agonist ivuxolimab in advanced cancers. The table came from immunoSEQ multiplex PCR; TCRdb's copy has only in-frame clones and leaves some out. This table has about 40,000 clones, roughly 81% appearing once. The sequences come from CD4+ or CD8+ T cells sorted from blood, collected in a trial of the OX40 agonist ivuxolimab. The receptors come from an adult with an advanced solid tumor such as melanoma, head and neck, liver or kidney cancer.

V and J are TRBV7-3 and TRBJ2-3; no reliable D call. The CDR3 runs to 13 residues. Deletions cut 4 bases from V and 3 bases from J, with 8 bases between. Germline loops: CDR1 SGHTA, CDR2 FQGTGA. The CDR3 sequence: CASSSLSTDTQYF. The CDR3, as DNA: TGTGCCAGCAGCTCCCTATCAACAGATACGCAGTATTTT. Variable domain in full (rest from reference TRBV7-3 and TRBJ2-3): GAGVSQTPSNKVTEKGKYVELRCDPISGHTALYWYRQSLGQGPEFLIYFQGTGAADDSGLPNDRFFAVRPEGSVSTLKIQRTERGDSAVYLCASSSLSTDTQYFGPGTRLTVL.

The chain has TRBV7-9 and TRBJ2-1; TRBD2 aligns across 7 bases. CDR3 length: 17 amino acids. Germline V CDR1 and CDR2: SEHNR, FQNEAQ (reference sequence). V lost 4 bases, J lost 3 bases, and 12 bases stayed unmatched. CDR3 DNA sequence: TGTGCCAGCAGCTCCCGCAGCGATAGCGGGTACTACAATGAGCAGTTCTTC. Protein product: CASSSRSDSGYYNEQFF.

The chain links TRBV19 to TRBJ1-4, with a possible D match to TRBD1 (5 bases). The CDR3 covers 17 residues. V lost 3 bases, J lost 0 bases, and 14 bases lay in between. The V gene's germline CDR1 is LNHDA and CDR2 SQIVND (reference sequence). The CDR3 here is CASSMFETDATNEKLFF. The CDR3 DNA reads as TGTGCCAGTAGTATGTTCGAGACAGATGCAACTAATGAAAAACTGTTTTTT.

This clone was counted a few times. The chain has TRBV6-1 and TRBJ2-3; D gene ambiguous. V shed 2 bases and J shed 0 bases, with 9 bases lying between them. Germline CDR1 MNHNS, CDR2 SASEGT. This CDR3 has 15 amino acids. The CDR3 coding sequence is TGTGCCAGCAGTGAATGGAAGGGAAGCACAGATACGCAGTATTTT. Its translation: CASSEWKGSTDTQYF.

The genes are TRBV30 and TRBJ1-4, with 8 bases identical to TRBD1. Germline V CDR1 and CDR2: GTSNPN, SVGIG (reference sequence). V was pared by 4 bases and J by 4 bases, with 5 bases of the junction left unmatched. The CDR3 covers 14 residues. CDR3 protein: CAWTGGLFNEKLFF. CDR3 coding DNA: TGTGCCTGGACAGGGGGCCTCTTTAATGAAAAACTGTTTTTT.

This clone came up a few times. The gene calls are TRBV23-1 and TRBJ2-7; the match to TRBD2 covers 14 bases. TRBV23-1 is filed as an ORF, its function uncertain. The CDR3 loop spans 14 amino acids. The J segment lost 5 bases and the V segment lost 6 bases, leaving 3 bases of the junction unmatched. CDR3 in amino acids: CASSWTSGRHEQYF. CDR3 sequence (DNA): TGCGCCAGCAGCTGGACTAGCGGGAGGCACGAGCAGTACTTC.

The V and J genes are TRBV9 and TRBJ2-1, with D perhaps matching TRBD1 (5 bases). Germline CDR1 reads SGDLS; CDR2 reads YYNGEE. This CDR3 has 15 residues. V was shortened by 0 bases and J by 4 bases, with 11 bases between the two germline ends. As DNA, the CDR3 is TGTGCCAGCAGCGTAGCGCAGGGAACTTACAATGAGCAGTTCTTC. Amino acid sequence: CASSVAQGTYNEQFF.

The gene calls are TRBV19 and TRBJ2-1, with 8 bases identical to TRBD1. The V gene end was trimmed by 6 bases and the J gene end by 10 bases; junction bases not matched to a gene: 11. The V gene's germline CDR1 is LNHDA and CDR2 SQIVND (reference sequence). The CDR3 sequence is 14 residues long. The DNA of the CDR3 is TGTGCCAGTAGCCATTTAGGACAGGGCGCCGAGCAGTTCTTC. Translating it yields CASSHLGQGAEQFF.